This entry describes one T cell receptor beta chain. Antigen specificity is unknown. V was pared by 1 base and J by 4 bases, with 16 bases between. The CDR3 runs 16 residues. Germline CDR1 and CDR2: SGHTA and FQGNSA. The record originates from a study of T cells after yellow fever vaccination. They built TCR cDNA with 5'RACE template switching, a step that put in a universal primer site and UMIs. TCRdb itself ran the 5' RACE reads through MiXCR, one entry per CDR3 protein. The sample holds a few hundred thousand distinct CDR3 sequences, around 17% seen once. The study's findings and limits: Post-booster reappearance was seen for most primary-vaccination clones (96% CD4, 88% CD8).

This sample comprised PBMCs, obtained 5 days after the first yellow fever vaccination. The sequence was collected from a man younger than 35 who received the YFV17D yellow fever vaccine. The chain couples TRBV7-2 to TRBJ1-2, with a possible D match to TRBD1 (6 bases). Here the CDR3 reads CASSLDSGGWRYGYTF. In DNA form, the CDR3 reads TGTGCCAGCAGCTTAGACTCCGGGGGCTGGCGCTATGGCTACACCTTC.